The present entry profiles one T cell receptor (beta chain) with its context. Assay used: immunoSEQ multiplex PCR; TCRdb lists only in-frame clones, some missing. In the table there are over 100,000 clones, roughly 92% of which are singletons. The data are from a study of control samples from healthy donors and cancer patients. The ends were cut back, 2 bases at V and 3 bases at J, with 22 bases in the middle. This CDR3 region has 18 residues. The germline V gene encodes CDR1 SNHLY and CDR2 FYNNEI. This TCR was recovered from a man between 18 and 35 years old in good health. This sequence joins TRBV2 and TRBJ1-1; D unclear. Sequencing was carried out using blood. DNA for the CDR3: TGTGCCAGCAGTGAAAGGTCCCATCGAGTAAGGGCTGACACTGAAGCTTTCTTT. Translating it yields CASSERSHRVRADTEAFF.